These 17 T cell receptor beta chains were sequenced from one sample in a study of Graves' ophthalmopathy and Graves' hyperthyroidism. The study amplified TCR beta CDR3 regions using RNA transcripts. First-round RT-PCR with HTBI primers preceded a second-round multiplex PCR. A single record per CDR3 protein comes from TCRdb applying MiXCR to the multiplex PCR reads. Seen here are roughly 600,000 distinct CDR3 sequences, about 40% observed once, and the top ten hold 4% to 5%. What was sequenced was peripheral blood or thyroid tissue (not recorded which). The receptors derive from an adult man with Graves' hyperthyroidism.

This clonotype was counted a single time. The CDR3 spells CASSRGLAGIYEQYF. The CDR3, as DNA: TGTGCCAGCAGCCGGGGACTAGCGGGGATCTACGAGCAGTACTTC. The rearrangement joins TRBV7-9 to TRBJ2-7; TRBD2 aligns across 13 bases. CDR3 length: 15 amino acids. The germline V gene has CDR1 SEHNR and CDR2 FQNEAQ (reference sequence). V lost 5 bases to trimming and J lost 3 bases; unmatched junction nucleotides: 4.

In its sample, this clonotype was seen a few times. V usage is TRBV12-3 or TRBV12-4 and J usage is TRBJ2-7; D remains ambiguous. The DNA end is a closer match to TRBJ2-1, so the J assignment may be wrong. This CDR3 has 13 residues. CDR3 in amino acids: CASSFGRPNEQFF. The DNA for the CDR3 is TGTGCCAGCAGTTTTGGCCGACCCAATGAGCAGTTCTTC.

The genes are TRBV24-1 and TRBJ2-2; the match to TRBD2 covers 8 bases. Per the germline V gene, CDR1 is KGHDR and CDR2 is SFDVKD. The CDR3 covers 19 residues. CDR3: CTSRLLGDSGTSDTGELFF. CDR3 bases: TGTACCAGCAGACTGTTAGGAGATAGCGGGACTTCAGACACCGGGGAGCTGTTTTTT.

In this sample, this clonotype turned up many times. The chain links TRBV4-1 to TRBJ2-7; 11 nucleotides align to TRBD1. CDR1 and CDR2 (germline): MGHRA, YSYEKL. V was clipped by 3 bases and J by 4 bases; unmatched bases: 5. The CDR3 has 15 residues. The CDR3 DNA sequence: TGCGCCAGCAGCCACGGACAGGGGGCGAAGTACGAGCAGTACTTC. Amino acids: CASSHGQGAKYEQYF.

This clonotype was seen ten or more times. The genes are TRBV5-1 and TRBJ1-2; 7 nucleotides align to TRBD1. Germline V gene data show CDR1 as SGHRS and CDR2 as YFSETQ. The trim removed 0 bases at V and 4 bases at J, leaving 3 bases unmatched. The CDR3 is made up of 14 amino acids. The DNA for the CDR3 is TGCGCCAGCAGCTTGGGGACAGGACCCTATGGCTACACCTTC. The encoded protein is CASSLGTGPYGYTF. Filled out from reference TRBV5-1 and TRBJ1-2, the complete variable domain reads KAGVTQTPRYLIKTRGQQVTLSCSPISGHRSVSWYQQTPGQGLQFLFEYFSETQRNKGNFPGRFSGRQFSNSRSEMNVSTLELGDSALYLCASSLGTGPYGYTFGSGTRLTVV.

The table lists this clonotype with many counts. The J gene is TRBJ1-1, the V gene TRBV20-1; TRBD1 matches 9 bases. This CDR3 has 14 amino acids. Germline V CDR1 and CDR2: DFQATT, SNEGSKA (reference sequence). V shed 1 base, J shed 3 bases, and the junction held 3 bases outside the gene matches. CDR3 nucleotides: TGCAGTGCTAGAGTAGGGACAGGGTACACTGAAGCTTTCTTT. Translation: CSARVGTGYTEAFF.

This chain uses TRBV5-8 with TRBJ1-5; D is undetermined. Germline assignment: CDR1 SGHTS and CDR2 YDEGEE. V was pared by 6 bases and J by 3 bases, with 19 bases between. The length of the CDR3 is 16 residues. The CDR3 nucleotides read TGTGCCAGCACCAAATTGATAGAGGGTTCCAATCAGCCCCAGCATTTT. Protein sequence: CASTKLIEGSNQPQHF.

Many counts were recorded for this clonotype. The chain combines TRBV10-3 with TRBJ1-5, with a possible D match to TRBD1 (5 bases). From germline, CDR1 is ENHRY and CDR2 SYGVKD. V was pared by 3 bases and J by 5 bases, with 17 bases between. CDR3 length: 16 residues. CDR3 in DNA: TGTGCCATCAGTGATAAGTGGCTAAGGGGCCATCAGCCCCAGCATTTT. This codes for CAISDKWLRGHQPQHF.

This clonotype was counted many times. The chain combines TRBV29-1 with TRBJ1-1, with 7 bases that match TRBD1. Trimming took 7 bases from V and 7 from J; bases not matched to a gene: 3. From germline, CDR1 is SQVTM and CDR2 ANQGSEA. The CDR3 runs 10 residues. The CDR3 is CSAYRGEAFF. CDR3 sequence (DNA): TGCAGCGCATACAGGGGTGAAGCTTTCTTT.

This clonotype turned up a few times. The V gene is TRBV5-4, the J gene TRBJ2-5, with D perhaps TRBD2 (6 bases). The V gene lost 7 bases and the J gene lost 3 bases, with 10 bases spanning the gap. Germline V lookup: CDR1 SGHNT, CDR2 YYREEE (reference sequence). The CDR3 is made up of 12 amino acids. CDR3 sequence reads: CASGGVEETQYF. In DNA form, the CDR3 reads TGTGCCAGCGGAGGGGTCGAAGAGACCCAGTACTTC.

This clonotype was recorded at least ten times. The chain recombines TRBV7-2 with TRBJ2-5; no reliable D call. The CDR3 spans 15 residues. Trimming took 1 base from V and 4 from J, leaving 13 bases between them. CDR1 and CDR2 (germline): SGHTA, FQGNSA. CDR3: CASSLVGSLGETQYF. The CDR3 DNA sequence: TGTGCCAGCAGCTTAGTCGGCAGTTTGGGAGAGACCCAGTACTTC. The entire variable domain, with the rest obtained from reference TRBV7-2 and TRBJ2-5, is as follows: GAGVSQSPSNKVTEKGKDVELRCDPISGHTALYWYRQSLGQGLEFLIYFQGNSAPDKSGLPSDRFSAERTGGSVSTLTIQRTQQEDSAVYLCASSLVGSLGETQYFGPGTRLLVL.

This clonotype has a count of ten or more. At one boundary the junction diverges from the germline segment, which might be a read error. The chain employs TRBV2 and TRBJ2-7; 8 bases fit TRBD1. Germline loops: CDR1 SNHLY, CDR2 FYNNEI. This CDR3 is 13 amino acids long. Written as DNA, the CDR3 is TGTGCCAGCAGTGTGGACAGGGCCTACGGGCAGTACTTC. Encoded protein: CASSVDRAYGQYF.

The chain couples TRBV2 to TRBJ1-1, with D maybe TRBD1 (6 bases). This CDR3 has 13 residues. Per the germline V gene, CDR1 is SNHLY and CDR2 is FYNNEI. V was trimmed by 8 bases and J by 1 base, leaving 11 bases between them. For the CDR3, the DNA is TGTGCCAGCCCTGGACAGAGGAACACTGAAGCTTTCTTT. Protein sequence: CASPGQRNTEAFF. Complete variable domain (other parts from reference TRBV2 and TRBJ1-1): EPEVTQTPSHQVTQMGQEVILRCVPISNHLYFYWYRQILGQKVEFLVSFYNNEISEKSEIFDDQFSVERPDGSNFTLKIRSTKLEDSAMYFCASPGQRNTEAFFGQGTRLTVV.

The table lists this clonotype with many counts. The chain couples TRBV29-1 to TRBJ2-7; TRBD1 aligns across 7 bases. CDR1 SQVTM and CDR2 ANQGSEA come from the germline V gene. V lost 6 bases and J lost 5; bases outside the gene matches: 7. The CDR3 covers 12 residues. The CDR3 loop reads CSVQRDSHEQYF. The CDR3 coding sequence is TGCAGCGTCCAAAGGGACAGCCACGAGCAGTACTTC.

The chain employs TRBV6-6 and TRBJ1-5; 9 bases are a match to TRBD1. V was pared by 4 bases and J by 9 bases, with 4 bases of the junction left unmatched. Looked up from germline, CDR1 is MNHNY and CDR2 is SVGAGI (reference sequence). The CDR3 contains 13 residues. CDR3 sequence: CASSWTGEGPQHF. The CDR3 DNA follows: TGTGCCAGCAGTTGGACAGGGGAGGGGCCCCAGCATTTT.

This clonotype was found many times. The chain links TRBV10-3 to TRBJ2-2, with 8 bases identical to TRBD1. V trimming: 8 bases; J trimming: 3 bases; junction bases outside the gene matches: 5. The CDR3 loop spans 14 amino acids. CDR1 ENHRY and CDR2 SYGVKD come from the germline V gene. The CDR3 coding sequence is TGTGCCATCGCAGGGGGCGCAGACACCGGGGAGCTGTTTTTT. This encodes CAIAGGADTGELFF.

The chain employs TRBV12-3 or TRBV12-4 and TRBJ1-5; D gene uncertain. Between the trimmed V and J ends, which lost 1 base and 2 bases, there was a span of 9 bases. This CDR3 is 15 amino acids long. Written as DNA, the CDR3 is TGTGCCAGCAGTTTAGAGAGAGGTCGCAATCAGCCCCAGCATTTT. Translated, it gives CASSLERGRNQPQHF.